This T cell receptor (beta chain) was obtained from a study of identical twins. General study results and limits: An excess of low generation probability was shown by twin-shared out-of-frame alpha sequences. Excess twin sharing in beta out-of-frame sequences was weaker.

Germline V gives CDR1 ENHRY, CDR2 SYGVKD. This CDR3 comprises 14 residues. V was cut by 8 bases and J by 3 bases, with 16 bases left in between. One entry per CDR3 protein results from TCRdb running MiXCR on the 5' RACE reads. The repertoire has 200,000 to 250,000 distinct CDR3 sequences, around 7% of them found once; the top ten carry about 3.6%. This clonotype was detected only a few times. Its antigen is unidentified. These data also formed part of another study, on yellow fever vaccine responses in identical twins. That paper notes: Twins reportedly appeared to share part of their vaccine T cell response while keeping part individual.

The V gene is TRBV10-3, the J gene TRBJ1-1, with D possibly TRBD1 on 6 matching bases. The sample comprised memory (CD45RO+) T cells sorted from blood. This TCR came from a woman under 30 in good health. The CDR3 spells CAIRAGAGYTEAFF. The CDR3 DNA reads as TGTGCCATCCGGGCAGGGGCAGGGTACACTGAAGCTTTCTTT.